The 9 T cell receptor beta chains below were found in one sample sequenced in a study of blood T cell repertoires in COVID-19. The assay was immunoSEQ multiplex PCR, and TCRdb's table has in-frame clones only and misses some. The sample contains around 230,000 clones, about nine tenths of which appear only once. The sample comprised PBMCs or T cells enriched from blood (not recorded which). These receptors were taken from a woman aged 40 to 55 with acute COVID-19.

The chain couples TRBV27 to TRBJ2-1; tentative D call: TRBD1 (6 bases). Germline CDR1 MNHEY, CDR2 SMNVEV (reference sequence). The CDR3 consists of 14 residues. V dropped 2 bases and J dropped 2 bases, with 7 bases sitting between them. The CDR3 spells CASSLAGAYNEQFF. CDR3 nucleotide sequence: TGTGCCAGCAGTTTAGCAGGGGCCTACAATGAGCAGTTCTTC.

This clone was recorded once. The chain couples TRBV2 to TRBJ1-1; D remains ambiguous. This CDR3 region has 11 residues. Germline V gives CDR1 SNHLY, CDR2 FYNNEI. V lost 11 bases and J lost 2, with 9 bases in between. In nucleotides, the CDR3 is TGTGCCGGCCTTGAAAACACTGAAGCTTTCTTT. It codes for CAGLENTEAFF.

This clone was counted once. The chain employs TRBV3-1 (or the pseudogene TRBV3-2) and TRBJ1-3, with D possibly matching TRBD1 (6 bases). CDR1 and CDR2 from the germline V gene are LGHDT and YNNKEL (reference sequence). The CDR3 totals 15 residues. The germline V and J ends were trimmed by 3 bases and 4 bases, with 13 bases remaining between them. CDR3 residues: CASSQGTLGGNTIYF. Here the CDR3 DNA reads TGTGCCAGCAGCCAGGGGACACTCGGGGGAAACACCATATATTTT.

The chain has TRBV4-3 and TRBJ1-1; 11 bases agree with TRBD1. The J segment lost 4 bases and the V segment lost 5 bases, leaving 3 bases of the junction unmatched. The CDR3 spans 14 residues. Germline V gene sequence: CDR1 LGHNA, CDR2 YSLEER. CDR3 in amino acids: CASSRDRGTTEAFF. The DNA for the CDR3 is TGCGCCAGCAGCAGGGACAGGGGGACCACTGAAGCTTTCTTT.

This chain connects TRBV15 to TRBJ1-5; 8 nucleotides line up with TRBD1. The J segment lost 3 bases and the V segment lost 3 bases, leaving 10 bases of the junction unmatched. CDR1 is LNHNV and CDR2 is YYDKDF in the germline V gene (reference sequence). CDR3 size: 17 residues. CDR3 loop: CATSSGTGSNVNQPQHF. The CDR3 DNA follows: TGTGCCACCAGCAGCGGGACAGGTTCGAATGTCAATCAGCCCCAGCATTTT. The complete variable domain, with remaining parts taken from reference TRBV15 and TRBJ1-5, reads DAMVIQNPRYQVTQFGKPVTLSCSQTLNHNVMYWYQQKSSQAPKLLFHYYDKDFNNEADTPDNFQSRRPNTSFCFLDIRSPGLGDTAMYLCATSSGTGSNVNQPQHFGDGTRLSIL.

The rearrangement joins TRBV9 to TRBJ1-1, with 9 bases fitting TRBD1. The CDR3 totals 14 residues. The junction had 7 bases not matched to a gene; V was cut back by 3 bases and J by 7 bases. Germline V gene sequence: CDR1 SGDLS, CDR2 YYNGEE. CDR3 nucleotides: TGTGCCAGCAGCGGAAGACAGGGGGAGTTTGAAGCTTTCTTT. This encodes CASSGRQGEFEAFF.

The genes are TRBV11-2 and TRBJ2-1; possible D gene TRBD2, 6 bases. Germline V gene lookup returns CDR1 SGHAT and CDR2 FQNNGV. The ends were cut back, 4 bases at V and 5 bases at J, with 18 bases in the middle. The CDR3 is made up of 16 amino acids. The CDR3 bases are TGTGCCAGCAGCTCTGGTCGGGCTAGCGTCCACAATGAGCAGTTCTTC. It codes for CASSSGRASVHNEQFF.

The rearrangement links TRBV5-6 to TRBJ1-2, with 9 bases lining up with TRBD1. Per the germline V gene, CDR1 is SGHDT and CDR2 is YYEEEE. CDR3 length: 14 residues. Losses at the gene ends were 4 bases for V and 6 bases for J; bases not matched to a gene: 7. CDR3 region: CASSHTGGNDGYTF. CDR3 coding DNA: TGTGCCAGCAGCCACACAGGGGGCAACGATGGCTACACCTTC.

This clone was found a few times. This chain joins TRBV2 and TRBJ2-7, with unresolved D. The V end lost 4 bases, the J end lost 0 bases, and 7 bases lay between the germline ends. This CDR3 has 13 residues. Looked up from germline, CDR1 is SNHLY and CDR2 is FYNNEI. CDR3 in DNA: TGTGCCAGCAGTGGCGGCAACTCCTACGAGCAGTACGTC. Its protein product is CASSGGNSYEQYV.